Given below is one T cell receptor beta chain in context. Its antigen remains unknown. The data were taken from a study of T cell responses to AZD1222 COVID-19 vaccine. Study outcomes and limitations: The study sampled repertoires only after the peak T cell response. Donors were chiefly white British, with a greater number of females, and clonal diversity was perhaps underestimated. Seropositive AZD1222 recipients at baseline numbered only five to seven.

The assay was immunoSEQ multiplex PCR, and TCRdb's table has in-frame clones only and misses some. The sample includes about 140,000 clones, more than 85% of them seen just once. This CDR3 spans 15 amino acids. Sequencing used peripheral blood, obtained on day 0 of MenACWY control vaccination. The V and J genes are TRBV21-1 and TRBJ1-4; the DNA was not used to check the table's D call, TRBD1. TRBV21-1 is an annotated pseudogene. This TCR came from an adult in good health. The CDR3 reads CASNGQQATNEKLFF. CDR3 sequence (DNA): TGTGCCAGCAATGGACAGCAAGCAACTAATGAAAAACTGTTTTTT.